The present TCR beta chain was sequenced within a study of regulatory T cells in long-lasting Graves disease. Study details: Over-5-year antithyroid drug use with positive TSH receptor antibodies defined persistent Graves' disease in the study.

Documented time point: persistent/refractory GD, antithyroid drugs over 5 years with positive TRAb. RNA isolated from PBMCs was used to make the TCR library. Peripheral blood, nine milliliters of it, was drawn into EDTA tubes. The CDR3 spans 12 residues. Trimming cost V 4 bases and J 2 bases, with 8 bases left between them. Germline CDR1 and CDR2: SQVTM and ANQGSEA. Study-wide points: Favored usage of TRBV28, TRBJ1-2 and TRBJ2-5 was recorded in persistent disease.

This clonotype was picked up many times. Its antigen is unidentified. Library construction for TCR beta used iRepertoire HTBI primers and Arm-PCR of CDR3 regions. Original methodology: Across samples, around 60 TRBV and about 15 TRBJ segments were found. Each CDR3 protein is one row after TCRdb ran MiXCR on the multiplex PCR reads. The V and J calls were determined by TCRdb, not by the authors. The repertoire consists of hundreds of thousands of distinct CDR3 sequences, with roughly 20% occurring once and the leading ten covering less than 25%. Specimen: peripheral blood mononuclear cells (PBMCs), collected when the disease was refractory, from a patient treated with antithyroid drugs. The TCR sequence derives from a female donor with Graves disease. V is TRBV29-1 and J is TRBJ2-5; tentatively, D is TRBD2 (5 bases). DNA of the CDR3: TGCAGCGTTGCGGCGGGTCAAGAGACCCAGTACTTC. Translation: CSVAAGQETQYF.